This T cell receptor beta chain comes out of a study of blood T cell repertoires in COVID-19. Across the whole study: Samples of COVID-19 (acute and convalescent) were obtained from the United States, Italy and Spain. In each case, the material was cDNA or gDNA derived from T cells, B-cell-depleted T cells, or PBMCs.

V was shortened by 5 bases and J by 10 bases, with 18 bases between the two germline ends. CDR1 and CDR2 (germline): SNHLY, FYNNEI. This CDR3 contains 14 residues. Authors' methods: Using reference gene primer amplification, nucleated cell counts were estimated. The method was immunoSEQ multiplex PCR; TCRdb's version includes in-frame clones alone and lacks a portion of them. That table supplies the V and J calls and clone size; D and trimming were determined from the DNA. The sample consists of around 300,000 clones, about 89% of them appearing once. The chain carries TRBV2 and TRBJ2-1; tentatively, D is TRBD2 (6 bases). The source of this sequence is a man aged 45-60 years with acute or convalescent COVID-19. Material: peripheral blood. This CDR3 is CASSSDYLRIEQFF. The DNA for the CDR3 is TGTGCCAGCAGTTCGGACTACTTGCGGATCGAGCAGTTCTTC.